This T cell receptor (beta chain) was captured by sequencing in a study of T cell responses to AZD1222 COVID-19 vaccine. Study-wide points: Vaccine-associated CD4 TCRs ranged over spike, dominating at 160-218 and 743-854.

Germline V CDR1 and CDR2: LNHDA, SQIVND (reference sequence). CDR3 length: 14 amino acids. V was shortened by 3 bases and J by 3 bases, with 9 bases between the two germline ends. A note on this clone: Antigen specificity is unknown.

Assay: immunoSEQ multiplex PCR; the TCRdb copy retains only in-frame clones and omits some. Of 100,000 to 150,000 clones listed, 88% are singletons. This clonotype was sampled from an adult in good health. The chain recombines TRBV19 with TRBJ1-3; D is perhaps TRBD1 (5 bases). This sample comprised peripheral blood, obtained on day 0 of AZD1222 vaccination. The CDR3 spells CASSISTGGNTIYF. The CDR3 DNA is TGTGCCAGTAGTATCAGCACAGGTGGAAACACCATATATTTT.